There are many counts of the clone carrying this T cell receptor (beta chain). In the original analysis: Counting gave a median of 95,638 TCRs per sample, with values ranging from about 20,000 to 750,000. TCRdb used MiXCR to reprocess the RACE reads, holding one entry per CDR3 protein. In this record, the V and J calls reflect TCRdb's handling and not the investigators' own analysis. In the table there are some 65,000 distinct CDR3 sequences, around 6.1% of which are singletons. Documented time point: healthy volunteer bleed at 6 weeks. The authors extracted total RNA from unfractionated whole blood. CDR3 length: 12 amino acids. Trimming took 0 bases from V and 3 from J, leaving 1 base between them. CDR1 SGHKS and CDR2 YYEKEE come from the germline V gene (reference sequence). The sample comes from a study of human T cells and chemical hapten exposure.

The receptor was isolated from a female donor in good health. Some clones in this sample may be carry-over from other donors' samples. Sequenced sample: whole blood. The chain joins TRBV5-5 to TRBJ1-3; unclear D gene. The CDR3 coding sequence is TGTGCCAGCAGCTTGGTTGGAAACACCATATATTTT. Amino acid sequence: CASSLVGNTIYF.